One T cell receptor beta chain is described in this entry. This record belongs to a study of blood T cells in healthy people across ages. Primed by a sample-barcoded 5' primer and a J-beta primer mix, a second PCR proceeded for about 6 to 12 cycles. One entry per CDR3 protein, called by TCRdb with MiXCR from the 5' RACE reads. The sample carries about 930,000 distinct CDR3 sequences, about 27% recorded once. Germline assignment: CDR1 SGHTA and CDR2 FQGNSA. The CDR3 is 15 amino acids. Between the trimmed V and J ends, which lost 3 bases and 3 bases, there was a span of 14 bases. These data also featured in a second study, about T cells of mothers and their children.

The origin of this receptor is a woman aged 35 to 49 in good health. The rearrangement joins TRBV7-2 to TRBJ2-5; weak D call: TRBD2 (6 bases). Specimen: blood. CDR3 coding DNA: TGTGCCAGCAGCTTCACCCCGGGACTCGAAGAGACCCAGTACTTC. Translated, it gives CASSFTPGLEETQYF.